The T cell receptor (beta chain) described here comes from a study of blood T cell repertoires in COVID-19 (dated by TCRdb to the early 2020s). A note on the overall study: Samples from collaborators originated in the United States, Italy and Spain and spanned both the acute and convalescent phases of COVID-19. The prospective study material was composed of cDNA or gDNA derived from T cells, B-cell-depleted T cells, or PBMCs. Subjects who had been exposed to COVID-19, were actively infected with it, or had recovered from it provided the deeply sampled blood TCRbeta repertoires that made up the dataset. The repertoires were released in a freely available public database intended as a resource for research on the immune response to SARS-CoV-2. The samples were drawn from the first 160 participants of the ongoing ImmuneRACE study and from under 1,500 subjects provided by 6 global collaborators. A de-identified subject ID, COVID-19 status, age in years and sex were almost always included in the sample metadata. Where available, HLA class I and class II types were taken from metadata supplied by the sample provider and were not determined by assay-based typing. The full study reports these points: The amount of clinical and demographic metadata varied by source and participant and was provided uncurated.

About this clone: Its antigen has not been determined. No per-base quality is available; no much larger clone lies one base away.

At one collaborating source in Seattle, patients were enrolled during active infection and were followed longitudinally through the course of disease. Each collaborating institution followed its own protocols to collect whole blood in K2EDTA tubes. For TCRbeta analysis, collaborators shipped samples in one of three forms: frozen whole blood, isolated PBMCs, or DNA extracted from either of those sample types. TCRbeta CDR3 regions were amplified from genomic DNA using the immunoSEQ Assay, a bias-controlled multiplex PCR. In the source study's methods: Within the assay, amplification of reference gene primers was used to estimate how many nucleated cells each sample contained. To quantify the absolute abundance of each unique TCRbeta CDR3 rearrangement, sequence reads were collapsed and filtered. For each sample, productive Simpson clonality was calculated as the square root of Simpson's diversity index across productive rearrangements. In its TCRdb copy, this immuneACCESS table keeps in-frame sequences only and misses some clones. Where compared with another copy, unresolved V genes explain less than half of these, and the others have no known cause. V, J and clone size were drawn from that table, and D and trimming were deduced from the DNA. This sample gives approximately 170,000 clones in total; about 87% of them show up just once. The ten largest clones add up to around 2.5% of the sample.

CDR1 MDHEN and CDR2 SYDVKM were looked up in the germline V gene. Relative to germline, V is missing 6 bases and J is missing 2 bases, with 7 bases of the junction outside any gene match. Including the terminal cysteine and phenylalanine, the CDR3 comprises 15 residues. Of the read, only the CDR3 DNA is kept; its 45 bases are in frame from base 1. This TCR derives from a woman older than 75 with COVID-19, enrolled during active disease. The sequenced material came from peripheral blood. The V and J segments used are TRBV28 and TRBJ1-2, with 9 bases aligning to TRBD1. The DNA reads as follows: TGTGCCAGCAGGGGACAGGGAGGGGTAAACTATGGCTACACCTTC. The translation is CASRGQGGVNYGYTF.